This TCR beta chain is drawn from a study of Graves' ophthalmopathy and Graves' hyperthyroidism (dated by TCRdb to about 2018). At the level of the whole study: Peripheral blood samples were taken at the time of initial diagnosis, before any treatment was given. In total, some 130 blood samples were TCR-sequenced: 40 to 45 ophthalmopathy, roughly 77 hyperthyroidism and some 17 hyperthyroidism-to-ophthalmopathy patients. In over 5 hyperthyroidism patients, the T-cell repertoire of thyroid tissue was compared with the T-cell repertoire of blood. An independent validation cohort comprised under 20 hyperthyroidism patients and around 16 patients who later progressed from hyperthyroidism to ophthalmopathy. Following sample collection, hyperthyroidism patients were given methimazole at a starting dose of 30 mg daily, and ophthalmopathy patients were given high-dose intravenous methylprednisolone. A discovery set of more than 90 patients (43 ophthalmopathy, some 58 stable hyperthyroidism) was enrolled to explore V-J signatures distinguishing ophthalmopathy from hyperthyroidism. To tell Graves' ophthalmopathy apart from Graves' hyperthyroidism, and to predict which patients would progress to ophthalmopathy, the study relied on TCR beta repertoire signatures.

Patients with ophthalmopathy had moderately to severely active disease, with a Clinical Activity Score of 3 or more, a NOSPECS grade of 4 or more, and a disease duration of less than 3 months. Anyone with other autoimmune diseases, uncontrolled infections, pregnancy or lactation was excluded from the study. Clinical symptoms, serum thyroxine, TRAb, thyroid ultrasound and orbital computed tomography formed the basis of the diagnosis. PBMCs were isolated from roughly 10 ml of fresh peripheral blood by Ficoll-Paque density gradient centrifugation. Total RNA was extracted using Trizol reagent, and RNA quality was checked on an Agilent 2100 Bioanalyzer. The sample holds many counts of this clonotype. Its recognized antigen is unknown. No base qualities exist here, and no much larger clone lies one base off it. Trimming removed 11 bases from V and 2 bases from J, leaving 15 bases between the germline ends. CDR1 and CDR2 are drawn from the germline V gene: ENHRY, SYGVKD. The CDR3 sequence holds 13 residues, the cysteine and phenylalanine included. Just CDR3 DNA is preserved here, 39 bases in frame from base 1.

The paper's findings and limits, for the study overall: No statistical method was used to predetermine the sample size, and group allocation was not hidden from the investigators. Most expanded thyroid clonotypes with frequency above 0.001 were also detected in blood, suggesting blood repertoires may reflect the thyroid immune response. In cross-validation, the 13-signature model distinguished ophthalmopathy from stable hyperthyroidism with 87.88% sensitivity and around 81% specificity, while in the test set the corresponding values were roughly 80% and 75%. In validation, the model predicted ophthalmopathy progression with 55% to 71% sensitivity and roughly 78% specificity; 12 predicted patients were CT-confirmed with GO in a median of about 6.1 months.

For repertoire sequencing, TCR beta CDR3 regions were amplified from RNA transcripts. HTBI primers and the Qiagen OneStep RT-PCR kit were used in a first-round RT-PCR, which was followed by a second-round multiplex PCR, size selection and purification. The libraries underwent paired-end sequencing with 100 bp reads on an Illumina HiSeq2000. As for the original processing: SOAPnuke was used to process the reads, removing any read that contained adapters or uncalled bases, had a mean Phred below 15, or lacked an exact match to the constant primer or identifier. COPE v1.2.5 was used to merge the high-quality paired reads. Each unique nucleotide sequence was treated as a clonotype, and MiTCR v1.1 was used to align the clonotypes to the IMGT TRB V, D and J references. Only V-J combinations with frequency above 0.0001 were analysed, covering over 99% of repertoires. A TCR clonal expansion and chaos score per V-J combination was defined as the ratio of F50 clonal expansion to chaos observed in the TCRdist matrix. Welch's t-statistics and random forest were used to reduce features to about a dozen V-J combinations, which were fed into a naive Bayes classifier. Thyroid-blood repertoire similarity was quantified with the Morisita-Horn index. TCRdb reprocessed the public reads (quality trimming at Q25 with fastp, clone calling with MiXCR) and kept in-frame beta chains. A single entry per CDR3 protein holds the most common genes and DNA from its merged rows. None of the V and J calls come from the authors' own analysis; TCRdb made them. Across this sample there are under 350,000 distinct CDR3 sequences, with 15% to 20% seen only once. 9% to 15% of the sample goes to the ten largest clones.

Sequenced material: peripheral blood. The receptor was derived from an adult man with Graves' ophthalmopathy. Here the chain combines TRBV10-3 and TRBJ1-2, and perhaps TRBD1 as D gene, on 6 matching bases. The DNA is TGTGCCGTAAGGGGACAAGACAACTATGGCTACACCTTC. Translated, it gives CAVRGQDNYGYTF.